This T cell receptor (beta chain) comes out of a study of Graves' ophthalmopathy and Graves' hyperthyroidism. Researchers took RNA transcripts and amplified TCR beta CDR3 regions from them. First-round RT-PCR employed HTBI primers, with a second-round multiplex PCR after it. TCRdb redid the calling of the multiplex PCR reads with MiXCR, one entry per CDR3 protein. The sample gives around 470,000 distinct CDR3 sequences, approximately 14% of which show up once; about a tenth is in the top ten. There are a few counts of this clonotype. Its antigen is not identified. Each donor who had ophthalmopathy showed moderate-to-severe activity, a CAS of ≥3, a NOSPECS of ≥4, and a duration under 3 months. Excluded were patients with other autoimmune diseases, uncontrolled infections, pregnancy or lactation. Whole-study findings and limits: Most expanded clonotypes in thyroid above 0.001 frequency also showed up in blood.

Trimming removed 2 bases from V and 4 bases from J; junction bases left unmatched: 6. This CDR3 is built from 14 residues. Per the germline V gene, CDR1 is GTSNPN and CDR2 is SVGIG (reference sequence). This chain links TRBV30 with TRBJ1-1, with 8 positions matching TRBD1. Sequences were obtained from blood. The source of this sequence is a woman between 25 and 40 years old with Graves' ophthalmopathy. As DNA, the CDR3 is TGTGCCTGGAGTTTCAGGGGGCTTGGCACTGAAGCTTTCTTT. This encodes CAWSFRGLGTEAFF.